This is a list of T cell receptor beta chains from one sample in a study of blood T cell repertoires in COVID-19. Only in-frame clones appear in the TCRdb table, and some are missing; sequencing was by immunoSEQ multiplex PCR. The data show roughly 28,000 clones, roughly 80% seen once. The sequenced sample consisted of peripheral blood. Receptor source: a woman in her 70s with active or convalescent COVID-19. CDR3s include the opening cysteine and the closing phenylalanine or tryptophan. Each record gives: D gene, clone size, J gene, V gene, CDR3 protein, CDR3 DNA. A D gene is named only where the DNA matches it firmly. Not all rows give a size; the values are once, few, many and, for expanded clones, a class.

D: NA
size: NA
J: TRBJ2-1
V: TRBV19
CDR3: CASTARTTIMSWFF
DNA: TGTGCCAGTACCGCCCGGACTACCATAATGAGTTGGTTCTTC

D: TRBD2
size: NA
J: TRBJ2-1
V: TRBV9
CDR3: CASSVGTSGLNEQFF
DNA: TGTGCCAGCAGCGTAGGGACTAGCGGGCTAAACGAGCAGTTCTTC

D: NA
size: NA
J: TRBJ2-4
V: TRBV9
CDR3: CASSVGGGGNIQYF
DNA: TGTGCCAGCAGCGTAGGCGGGGGCGGTAACATTCAGTACTTC

D: NA
size: few
J: TRBJ1-2
V: TRBV27
CDR3: CASRPSGSGYGYTF
DNA: TGTGCCAGCAGACCCTCCGGGAGTGGCTATGGCTACACCTTC

D: NA
size: medium-sized
J: TRBJ1-5
V: TRBV6-2/TRBV6-3
CDR3: CASSYRGQSNQPQHF
DNA: TGTGCCAGCAGTTACCGCGGGCAGTCCAATCAGCCCCAGCATTTT

D: TRBD1
size: NA
J: TRBJ2-5
V: TRBV29-1
CDR3: CSVDPGQGMTWAQYF
DNA: TGCAGCGTTGACCCGGGACAGGGGATGACTTGGGCCCAGTACTTC

D: NA
size: once
J: TRBJ1-2
V: TRBV20-1
CDR3: CSARGASGYTF
DNA: TGCAGTGCTAGGGGGGCCTCTGGCTACACCTTC

D: TRBD1
size: NA
J: TRBJ2-3
V: TRBV7-9
CDR3: CASSLGTGPITDTQYF
DNA: TGTGCCAGCAGCTTAGGGACAGGCCCCATCACAGATACGCAGTATTTT

D: TRBD1
size: NA
J: TRBJ1-2
V: TRBV30
CDR3: CAWTLQGAHGYTF
DNA: TGTGCCTGGACCCTACAGGGGGCCCATGGCTACACCTTC

D: TRBD2
size: NA
J: TRBJ2-5
V: TRBV7-2
CDR3: CASSLSASGTSGRKTQYF
DNA: TGTGCCAGCAGCTTATCGGCCTCCGGGACTAGCGGGAGGAAGACCCAGTACTTC

D: NA
size: NA
J: TRBJ1-1
V: TRBV3-1/TRBV3-2
CDR3: CASSQSGGYTEAFF
DNA: TGTGCCAGCAGCCAAAGTGGTGGCTACACTGAAGCTTTCTTT

D: TRBD2
size: few
J: TRBJ2-1
V: TRBV20-1
CDR3: CSASNGRASDEQFF
DNA: TGCAGTGCTAGTAACGGGAGGGCCTCTGATGAGCAGTTCTTC

D: NA
size: NA
J: TRBJ2-2
V: TRBV3-1/TRBV3-2
CDR3: CASSVSGTGELFF
DNA: TGTGCCAGCAGCGTTAGCGGCACCGGGGAGCTGTTTTTT

D: TRBD1
size: NA
J: TRBJ1-6
V: TRBV4-3
CDR3: CASSQSTLGQGSSYNSPLHF
DNA: TGCGCCAGCAGCCAGTCTACCCTTGGACAGGGTAGTTCCTATAATTCACCCCTCCACTTT

D: NA
size: once
J: TRBJ2-7
V: TRBV3-1/TRBV3-2
CDR3: CASSQRKGVEQYF
DNA: TGTGCCAGCAGCCAAAGAAAGGGGGTGGAGCAGTACTTC

D: TRBD2
size: NA
J: TRBJ2-2
V: TRBV5-4
CDR3: CASSMGTSGSTGELFF
DNA: TGTGCCAGCAGCATGGGGACTAGCGGGAGCACCGGGGAGCTGTTTTTT

D: NA
size: NA
J: TRBJ2-1
V: TRBV19
CDR3: CASSIGESGRNEQFF
DNA: TGTGCCAGTAGTATAGGAGAAAGCGGTCGGAATGAGCAGTTCTTC

D: NA
size: NA
J: TRBJ1-6
V: TRBV6-5
CDR3: CASRLSSPLHF
DNA: TGTGCCAGCCGGTTAAGTTCACCCCTCCACTTT

D: TRBD1
size: NA
J: TRBJ1-4
V: TRBV24-1
CDR3: CATRRDRGLDRPTNEKLFF
DNA: TGTGCCACCAGAAGGGACAGGGGGCTTGACCGTCCAACTAATGAAAAACTGTTTTTT

D: NA
size: NA
J: TRBJ1-1
V: TRBV5-1
CDR3: CASSFGLFGGFNTEAFF
DNA: TGCGCCAGCAGCTTCGGCTTGTTCGGGGGTTTTAACACTGAAGCTTTCTTT

D: TRBD2
size: NA
J: TRBJ2-7
V: TRBV20-1
CDR3: CSASIVAGGRYEQYF
DNA: TGCAGTGCTAGTATCGTGGCGGGAGGGCGGTACGAGCAGTACTTC

D: NA
size: NA
J: TRBJ1-5
V: TRBV19
CDR3: CASSIPGMKPQHF
DNA: TGTGCCAGTAGTATCCCCGGGATGAAGCCCCAGCATTTT

D: TRBD2
size: NA
J: TRBJ2-1
V: TRBV6-6
CDR3: CASRSPARLASNEQFF
DNA: TGTGCCAGCAGAAGCCCCGCCCGACTAGCTAGCAATGAGCAGTTCTTC

D: NA
size: NA
J: TRBJ2-2
V: TRBV6-5
CDR3: CASSLDSANTGELFF
DNA: TGTGCCAGCAGTCTAGACAGCGCGAACACCGGGGAGCTGTTTTTT

D: TRBD1
size: NA
J: TRBJ1-5
V: TRBV7-2
CDR3: CASSPSGTGKQPQHF
DNA: TGTGCCAGCAGCCCGTCAGGGACAGGGAAACAGCCCCAGCATTTT

D: NA
size: NA
J: TRBJ2-2
V: TRBV9
CDR3: CASSAHTVEAGELFF
DNA: TGTGCCAGCAGCGCACACACGGTTGAGGCCGGGGAGCTGTTTTTT

D: TRBD2
size: NA
J: TRBJ2-5
V: TRBV2
CDR3: CASSEVAGEQETQYF
DNA: TGTGCCAGCAGTGAAGTAGCGGGAGAACAAGAGACCCAGTACTTC

D: NA
size: NA
J: TRBJ2-2
V: TRBV28
CDR3: CASSPMGQNTGELFF
DNA: TGTGCCAGCAGTCCCATGGGACAGAACACCGGGGAGCTGTTTTTT

D: TRBD1
size: NA
J: TRBJ1-2
V: TRBV5-4
CDR3: CASSWGQGERGYTF
DNA: TGTGCCAGCAGCTGGGGACAGGGTGAGCGGGGCTACACCTTC

D: TRBD2
size: NA
J: TRBJ2-1
V: TRBV19
CDR3: CASSIDLSSGSNNEQFF
DNA: TGTGCCAGTAGTATAGATCTGTCTAGCGGGAGCAACAATGAGCAGTTCTTC

D: TRBD2
size: once
J: TRBJ2-4
V: TRBV6-5
CDR3: CASSYGSSGGNIQYF
DNA: TGTGCCAGCAGTTACGGGTCTAGCGGGGGAAACATTCAGTACTTC

D: NA
size: NA
J: TRBJ1-5
V: TRBV6-1
CDR3: CASSEAPGSNQPQHF
DNA: TGTGCCAGCAGTGAAGCGCCCGGTAGCAATCAGCCCCAGCATTTT

D: TRBD2
size: NA
J: TRBJ2-7
V: TRBV10-3
CDR3: CAISERGTDFSGGDAYEQYF
DNA: TGTGCCATCAGTGAACGTGGAACCGATTTTAGCGGGGGGGACGCCTACGAGCAGTACTTC

D: TRBD2
size: NA
J: TRBJ2-3
V: TRBV7-2
CDR3: CASSVLAGGSTDTQYF
DNA: TGTGCCAGCAGCGTCCTAGCGGGGGGAAGCACAGATACGCAGTATTTT

D: TRBD1
size: NA
J: TRBJ1-2
V: TRBV5-1
CDR3: CASSQSGTGALGYTF
DNA: TGCGCCAGCAGCCAATCCGGGACAGGGGCCTTAGGCTACACCTTC

D: TRBD1
size: NA
J: TRBJ1-1
V: TRBV5-8
CDR3: CASSYRTGGTEAFF
DNA: TGTGCCAGCAGCTACAGGACAGGGGGCACTGAAGCTTTCTTT

D: TRBD1
size: few
J: TRBJ2-1
V: TRBV7-2
CDR3: CASSLRTGKGNEQFF
DNA: TGTGCCAGCAGCTTAAGGACAGGTAAAGGCAATGAGCAGTTCTTC

D: NA
size: once
J: TRBJ2-3
V: TRBV28
CDR3: CASNSAWGTSDTQYF
DNA: TGTGCCAGCAATAGTGCTTGGGGGACATCAGATACGCAGTATTTT

D: NA
size: NA
J: TRBJ2-7
V: TRBV7-9
CDR3: CASSLEGHTNEQYF
DNA: TGTGCCAGCAGCTTAGAAGGACATACCAACGAGCAGTACTTC

D: TRBD1
size: NA
J: TRBJ1-2
V: TRBV19
CDR3: CASTVEGASSNYGYTF
DNA: TGTGCCAGTACCGTGGAGGGGGCGTCAAGCAACTATGGCTACACCTTC

D: NA
size: NA
J: TRBJ1-2
V: TRBV12-3/TRBV12-4
CDR3: CASREQGYGYTF
DNA: TGTGCCAGCAGGGAACAGGGTTATGGCTACACCTTC

D: TRBD1
size: NA
J: TRBJ2-7
V: TRBV6-5
CDR3: CASRGTDSYEQYF
DNA: TGTGCCAGCAGAGGGACAGACTCCTACGAGCAGTACTTC

D: NA
size: NA
J: TRBJ2-7
V: TRBV2
CDR3: CASSRGLTYEQYF
DNA: TGTGCCAGCAGTCGGGGACTCACCTACGAGCAGTACTTC

D: TRBD2
size: NA
J: TRBJ2-7
V: TRBV9
CDR3: CASSAPRLAGEVGEQYF
DNA: TGTGCCAGCAGCGCCCCCCGACTAGCGGGAGAGGTTGGCGAGCAGTACTTC

D: TRBD1
size: NA
J: TRBJ1-6
V: TRBV9
CDR3: CASSGGGAGSPLHF
DNA: TGTGCCAGCAGCGGAGGGGGCGCAGGTTCACCCCTCCACTTT

D: NA
size: NA
J: TRBJ1-1
V: TRBV18
CDR3: CASSRDTGGRTEAFF
DNA: TGTGCCAGCTCACGGGACACCGGAGGTAGGACTGAAGCTTTCTTT

D: TRBD2
size: NA
J: TRBJ2-3
V: TRBV5-6
CDR3: CASSTSGRRGTDTQYF
DNA: TGTGCCAGCAGCACTAGCGGGAGAAGAGGCACAGATACGCAGTATTTT

D: NA
size: few
J: TRBJ2-7
V: TRBV6-2/TRBV6-3
CDR3: CASSSNRDRDEQYF
DNA: TGTGCCAGCAGTTCCAACAGGGATCGCGACGAGCAGTACTTC

D: NA
size: once
J: TRBJ2-5
V: TRBV12-3/TRBV12-4
CDR3: CASSLFEETQYF
DNA: TGTGCCAGCAGCCTGTTTGAAGAGACCCAGTACTTC

D: NA
size: NA
J: TRBJ2-1
V: TRBV7-2
CDR3: CASSPNQFRLYPEQFF
DNA: TGTGCCAGCAGCCCCAATCAGTTCAGATTGTATCCTGAGCAGTTCTTC